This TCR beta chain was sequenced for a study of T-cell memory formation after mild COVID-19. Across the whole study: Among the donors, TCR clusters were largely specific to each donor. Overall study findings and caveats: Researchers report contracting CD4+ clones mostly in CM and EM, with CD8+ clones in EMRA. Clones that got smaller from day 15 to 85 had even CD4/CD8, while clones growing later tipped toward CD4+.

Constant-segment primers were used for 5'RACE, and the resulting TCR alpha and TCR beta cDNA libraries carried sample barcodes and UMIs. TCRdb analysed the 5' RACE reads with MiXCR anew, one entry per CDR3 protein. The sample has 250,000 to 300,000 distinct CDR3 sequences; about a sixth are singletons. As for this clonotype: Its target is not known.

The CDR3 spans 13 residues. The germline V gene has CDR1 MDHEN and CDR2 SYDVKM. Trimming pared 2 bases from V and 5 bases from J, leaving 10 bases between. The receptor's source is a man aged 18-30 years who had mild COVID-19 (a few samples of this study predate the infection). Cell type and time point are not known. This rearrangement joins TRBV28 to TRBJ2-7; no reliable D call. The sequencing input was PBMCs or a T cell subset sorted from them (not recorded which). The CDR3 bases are TGTGCCAGCAGTTTACGGGTGCCCCACGAGCAGTACGTC. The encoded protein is CASSLRVPHEQYV.